The 11 T cell receptor beta chains given below trace back to one sample, sequenced in a study of human thymus T cells. Assay used: immunoSEQ multiplex PCR; TCRdb lists only in-frame clones, some missing. The sample shows roughly 60,000 clones, 94% of them seen only once. The specimen was blood. All receptors derive from a boy younger than two with a congenital heart defect but otherwise immunologically healthy.

The chain carries TRBV2 and TRBJ2-1, with 8 positions matching TRBD1. From germline, CDR1 is SNHLY and CDR2 FYNNEI. V was clipped by 7 bases and J by 4 bases; unmatched bases: 3. This CDR3 is built from 13 residues. As DNA, the CDR3 is TGTGCCAGCACCTGGACAGGGTACAATGAGCAGTTCTTC. It yields the protein CASTWTGYNEQFF.

V and J are TRBV18 and TRBJ2-5, with a tentative D call TRBD2 (5 bases). Germline values: CDR1 KGHSH, CDR2 LQKENI. V dropped 3 bases and J dropped 2 bases, with 10 bases sitting between them. This CDR3 region has 14 residues. CDR3 in amino acids: CASSPRTGQETQYF. The CDR3 nucleotides are TGTGCCAGCTCACCTCGGACTGGGCAAGAGACCCAGTACTTC. The full variable domain, in which reference TRBV18 and TRBJ2-5 provide the parts outside the CDR3, is NAGVMQNPRHLVRRRGQEARLRCSPMKGHSHVYWYRQLPEEGLKFMVYLQKENIIDESGMPKERFSAEFPKEGPSILRIQQVVRGDSAAYFCASSPRTGQETQYFGPGTRLLVL.

The chain employs TRBV27 and TRBJ1-6; D possibly corresponds to TRBD1 (6 bases). Between the trimmed V and J ends, which lost 3 bases and 3 bases, there was a span of 12 bases. CDR1 and CDR2 (germline): MNHEY, SMNVEV (reference sequence). The CDR3 consists of 16 residues. CDR3 in amino acids: CASSFLVGGYNSPLHF. In DNA, the CDR3 is TGTGCCAGCAGTTTTTTAGTAGGGGGCTATAATTCACCCCTCCACTTT.

V gene TRBV5-1 combines with J gene TRBJ2-1; TRBD2 matches 9 bases. Germline-derived CDR1 and CDR2 are SGHRS and YFSETQ. V lost 7 bases to trimming and J lost 3 bases; unmatched junction nucleotides: 11. This CDR3 has 16 residues. CDR3 protein: CASRDSPSGNYNEQFF. DNA of the CDR3: TGCGCCAGCCGCGACAGTCCTAGCGGGAACTACAATGAGCAGTTCTTC.

The V and J genes are TRBV9 and TRBJ2-2; weak D call: TRBD2 (5 bases). The CDR3 totals 17 residues. V was shortened by 2 bases and J by 3 bases, with 17 bases between the two germline ends. In germline, CDR1 is SGDLS, CDR2 YYNGEE. This CDR3 reads CASSVYSSQFDTGELFF. The CDR3, as DNA: TGTGCCAGCAGCGTCTATTCTAGCCAATTTGACACCGGGGAGCTGTTTTTT.

V gene TRBV27 combines with J gene TRBJ2-1; 7 nucleotides agree with TRBD2. With 2 bases clipped from V and 8 bases from J, the junction kept 6 bases outside the gene matches. Germline lookup yields CDR1 MNHEY and CDR2 SMNVEV (reference sequence). The CDR3 runs 14 residues. This chain's CDR3 is CASSLAGDFHEQFF. CDR3 nucleotides: TGTGCCAGCAGTTTAGCGGGGGATTTCCATGAGCAGTTCTTC.

The rearrangement joins TRBV13 to TRBJ2-2; TRBD1 matches 11 bases. V lost 4 bases, J lost 4 bases, and 2 bases stayed unmatched. The CDR3 has 15 amino acids. From germline, CDR1 is PRHDT and CDR2 FYEKMQ (reference sequence). CDR3 loop: CASSYGQGATGELFF. DNA for the CDR3: TGTGCCAGCAGCTACGGACAGGGGGCCACCGGGGAGCTGTTTTTT.

The chain employs TRBV20-1 and TRBJ2-1; D perhaps matches TRBD2 (6 bases). This CDR3 is built from 10 residues. Germline V gene sequence: CDR1 DFQATT, CDR2 SNEGSKA (reference sequence). Between the trimmed V and J ends, which lost 5 bases and 10 bases, there was a span of 9 bases. CDR3 nucleotides: TGCAGTGCTTCTAGCGTCGAGCAGTTCTTC. Translating gives CSASSVEQFF.

The chain combines TRBV6-5 with TRBJ2-7; D ambiguous. In germline, CDR1 is MNHEY, CDR2 SVGAGI. V was trimmed by 1 base and J by 8 bases, leaving 6 bases between them. The CDR3 length is 11 residues. The CDR3 sequence: CASSYFKKQYF. CDR3 sequence (DNA): TGTGCCAGCAGTTACTTTAAAAAGCAGTACTTC.

This clone was detected once. The V and J genes are TRBV4-1 and TRBJ2-3, with 10 bases aligning to TRBD2. Looked up from germline, CDR1 is MGHRA and CDR2 is YSYEKL. V lost 1 base, J lost 3 bases, and 7 bases stayed unmatched. This CDR3 region has 17 residues. CDR3: CASSQGSLSGGTDTQYF. In DNA, the CDR3 is TGCGCCAGCAGCCAAGGGAGCCTTAGCGGGGGGACAGATACGCAGTATTTT.

V gene TRBV25-1 combines with J gene TRBJ2-1, with 9 bases identical to TRBD2. Per germline, CDR1 MGHDK and CDR2 SYGVNS. V was pared by 6 bases and J by 3 bases, with 15 bases of the junction left unmatched. CDR3 length equals 18 residues. CDR3 sequence reads: CASRNSGGPIYFYNEQFF. The CDR3 DNA reads TGTGCCAGCAGGAATAGCGGGGGACCAATATACTTCTACAATGAGCAGTTCTTC.